These 17 T cell receptor beta chains were sequenced from one sample in a study of blood T cell repertoires in COVID-19. Repertoires were generated with immunoSEQ multiplex PCR, while TCRdb's copy carries only in-frame clones and drops some. The sample shows 150,000 to 250,000 clones, 82% of them seen only once. The sample was peripheral blood. The origin of the receptors is a human donor with acute or convalescent COVID-19. The donor label of this sample is uncertain.

The chain is built from TRBV18 and TRBJ2-2; 8 bases agree with TRBD1. V was clipped by 3 bases and J by 4 bases; unmatched bases: 7. The CDR3 extends over 16 amino acids. Germline assignment: CDR1 KGHSH and CDR2 LQKENI. CDR3 DNA sequence: TGTGCCAGCTCACCTCCAGGACAGGGACCCACCGGGGAGCTGTTTTTT. It translates to CASSPPGQGPTGELFF.

The rearrangement uses TRBV9 and TRBJ2-2, with TRBD2 matching 9 bases. With 3 bases clipped from V and 9 bases from J, the junction kept 9 bases outside the gene matches. Germline CDR1 and CDR2: SGDLS and YYNGEE. The CDR3 extends over 15 amino acids. CDR3 DNA: TGTGCCAGCAGCGCGACTAGCGGAGGTGGGAGGGAGCTGTTTTTT. Its protein is CASSATSGGGRELFF.

Only a few counts were recorded for this clone. The V call is TRBV19, the J call TRBJ2-2; 10 nucleotides line up with TRBD2. The CDR3 is 17 residues long. Germline V gene data show CDR1 as LNHDA and CDR2 as SQIVND (reference sequence). The ends lost 7 bases at V and 4 bases at J; junction bases unmatched: 12. The CDR3 sequence: CASIRLAGARTTGELFF. CDR3 in DNA: TGTGCCAGTATTCGCCTAGCGGGAGCCCGAACCACCGGGGAGCTGTTTTTT.

This rearrangement joins TRBV11-2 to TRBJ1-1; D gene uncertain. The V end was cut by 1 base, the J end by 4 bases, with 13 bases between. This CDR3 has 15 amino acids. The germline V gene has CDR1 SGHAT and CDR2 FQNNGV. The CDR3 sequence is CASSLVGGARTEAFF. The CDR3, as DNA: TGTGCCAGCAGCTTAGTCGGCGGTGCTCGCACTGAAGCTTTCTTT.

The chain combines TRBV27 with TRBJ2-1; the D gene is possibly TRBD2 (5 bases). The CDR3 totals 14 residues. V was pared by 3 bases and J by 0 bases, with 6 bases between. Looked up from germline, CDR1 is MNHEY and CDR2 is SMNVEV (reference sequence). CDR3 residues: CASSLGSSYNEQFF. CDR3 bases: TGTGCCAGCAGTTTGGGGAGCTCCTACAATGAGCAGTTCTTC.

This chain uses TRBV6-5 with TRBJ1-2; no reliable D call. The ends were cut back, 6 bases at V and 0 bases at J, with 14 bases in the middle. This CDR3 contains 15 residues. The germline V gene encodes CDR1 MNHEY and CDR2 SVGAGI. CDR3 sequence: CASRAGSTTNYGYTF. In nucleotides, the CDR3 is TGTGCCAGCAGAGCGGGGAGCACTACTAACTATGGCTACACCTTC.

The CDR3 DNA is TGTGCCACCAGCAGCAGGGGGGAGACCCAGTACTTC. Translated, it gives CATSSRGETQYF. The rearrangement joins TRBV15 to TRBJ2-5, with 7 bases fitting TRBD1. J gave up 5 bases and V 3 bases, and 0 bases lay outside the gene matches. The CDR3 runs 12 residues. Looked up from germline, CDR1 is LNHNV and CDR2 is YYDKDF (reference sequence).

This chain links TRBV30 with TRBJ2-3, with TRBD2 matching 13 bases. Germline V gives CDR1 GTSNPN, CDR2 SVGIG (reference sequence). The CDR3 consists of 16 residues. The V gene end was trimmed by 0 bases and the J gene end by 3 bases; junction bases not matched to a gene: 3. The CDR3 protein is CAWSVTSGRETDTQYF. In nucleotides, the CDR3 is TGTGCCTGGAGTGTAACTAGCGGGAGGGAGACAGATACGCAGTATTTT.

The chain employs TRBV5-6 and TRBJ1-1; D remains unclear. There are 15 residues in the CDR3. The germline gives CDR1 SGHDT, CDR2 YYEEEE. V lost 4 bases, J lost 0 bases, and 13 bases lay in between. The CDR3 DNA follows: TGTGCCAGCAGCATCAAACAGAACATGAACACTGAAGCTTTCTTT. Translating gives CASSIKQNMNTEAFF. Full variable domain (outside the CDR3, taken from reference TRBV5-6 and TRBJ1-1): DAGVTQSPTHLIKTRGQQVTLRCSPKSGHDTVSWYQQALGQGPQFIFQYYEEEERQRGNFPDRFSGHQFPNYSSELNVNALLLGDSALYLCASSIKQNMNTEAFFGQGTRLTVV.

The chain combines TRBV6-5 with TRBJ2-7; 8 bases are a match to TRBD2. Per the germline V gene, CDR1 is MNHEY and CDR2 is SVGAGI. Trimming removed 6 bases from V and 1 base from J; junction bases left unmatched: 5. The CDR3 length is 14 residues. The CDR3 DNA is TGTGCCAGCAGCGCACTAGCGGAATCCTACGAGCAGTACTTC. Protein product: CASSALAESYEQYF.

The chain has TRBV29-1 and TRBJ1-6; 7 bases map to TRBD1. The ends lost 4 bases at V and 8 bases at J; junction bases unmatched: 5. CDR3 size: 13 residues. Germline CDR1 reads SQVTM; CDR2 reads ANQGSEA. The DNA for the CDR3 is TGCAGCGTTGGGGACAGCTGGGATTCACCCCTCCACTTT. Translated, it gives CSVGDSWDSPLHF.

The rearrangement links TRBV6-5 to TRBJ2-7; D possibly corresponds to TRBD2 (7 bases). The V gene lost 6 bases and the J gene lost 3 bases, with 18 bases spanning the gap. The CDR3 runs to 15 residues. Germline V gene sequence: CDR1 MNHEY, CDR2 SVGAGI. The CDR3 region has the DNA TGTGCCAGCAGCCGCACAGGGACTATAAACTACGAGCAGTACTTC. This gives the protein CASSRTGTINYEQYF.

The CDR3 here is CASSENRGLSYGYTF. The CDR3 nucleotides are TGCGCCAGCAGTGAGAACAGGGGGCTTAGCTATGGCTACACCTTC. The chain is built from TRBV10-2 and TRBJ1-2, with 9 positions matching TRBD1. This CDR3 is built from 15 residues. The V segment lost 2 bases and the J segment 4 bases; nucleotides outside the gene matches: 5. CDR1 and CDR2 from the germline V gene are WSHSY and SAAADI.

There are a few counts of this clone. The rearrangement joins TRBV7-2 to TRBJ2-5; 11 nucleotides agree with TRBD2. The CDR3 length is 15 residues. V trimming: 4 bases; J trimming: 3 bases; junction bases outside the gene matches: 4. Per germline, CDR1 SGHTA and CDR2 FQGNSA. For the CDR3, the DNA is TGTGCCAGCAGCTCGACTAGCGGGGCCAAAGAGACCCAGTACTTC. Protein: CASSSTSGAKETQYF.

The chain joins TRBV6-1 to TRBJ1-1; no firm D call. Between the trimmed V and J ends, which lost 3 bases and 5 bases, there was a span of 10 bases. CDR3 length: 13 residues. Germline CDR1 is MNHNS and CDR2 is SASEGT. CDR3 loop: CASSEEERTEAFF. CDR3 sequence (DNA): TGTGCCAGCAGTGAGGAGGAGAGGACTGAAGCTTTCTTT.

V is TRBV3-1 (or the pseudogene TRBV3-2) and J is TRBJ1-2, with D possibly matching TRBD1 (6 bases). Germline lookup yields CDR1 LGHDT and CDR2 YNNKEL (reference sequence). V was shortened by 5 bases and J by 5 bases, with 12 bases between the two germline ends. The CDR3 consists of 13 residues. This CDR3 reads CASSTGGRYGYTF. CDR3 nucleotides: TGTGCCAGCAGCACGGGGGGGCGGTATGGCTACACCTTC.

The chain employs TRBV6-4 and TRBJ2-1; 8 nucleotides align to TRBD2. The V and J ends lost 5 bases and 9 bases, in that order; junction bases with no gene match: 3. The CDR3 runs to 12 residues. The germline gives CDR1 MRHNA, CDR2 SNTAGT. CDR3 in amino acids: CASSRREGEQFF. CDR3 in DNA: TGTGCCAGCAGTCGCCGGGAGGGTGAGCAGTTCTTC.